This TCR beta chain was captured in a study of esophageal squamous cell carcinoma under preoperative chemotherapy (dated by TCRdb to 2016 to 2019). With regard to the full study: In the study, TCR repertoires were profiled in both peripheral blood T cells and tumor-infiltrating lymphocytes. Repertoires from samples obtained before paclitaxel-nedaplatin therapy were compared with repertoires from samples obtained after paclitaxel-nedaplatin therapy. The study assessed how paclitaxel-nedaplatin chemotherapy affected T-cell receptor repertoires in patients with esophageal squamous cell carcinoma. Five patients with primary esophageal squamous cell carcinoma were included in the cohort. The full study reports these points: After chemotherapy, peripheral T cells showed a significant rise in TCR diversity, whereas tumor-infiltrating lymphocytes did not. Only five patients with esophageal squamous cell carcinoma were analyzed, making for a small cohort. Clonotype frequencies shifted immediately and substantially under paclitaxel-nedaplatin therapy, and abundant clones were more likely to contract than to amplify. Rather than arising solely from local clonal changes, post-treatment tumor-infiltrating lymphocytes appeared to come partly from peripheral T cells that migrated into the tumor.

As for this clonotype: Its antigen remains unidentified. No qualities accompany the bases; no much larger clone lies one base away.

Library construction relied on PCR. The instrument was a HiSeq X Ten. High-throughput sequencing was used to characterize TCR repertoires. The public reads were reprocessed in TCRdb via fastp at Q25 and MiXCR, keeping in-frame beta chains. Identical CDR3 proteins give one entry, which carries the most common genes and DNA. The sample has tens of thousands of distinct CDR3 sequences on record, approximately 55% of them singletons. The top ten clonotypes cover roughly 25% of the sample. What this sample's time point label stands for: after preoperative PTX-NDP chemotherapy. Paclitaxel-nedaplatin was administered to patients as preoperative chemotherapy before surgery. Sampling was carried out from a patient given preoperative chemotherapy. The sequence was obtained from a human donor with esophageal squamous cell carcinoma. The donor label of this sample is uncertain.

The DNA is TGTGCCATCACGGGAGGACTAATGAATGAGCAGTTCTTC. This gives the protein CAITGGLMNEQFF. The chain couples TRBV7-2 to TRBJ2-5, with 7 bases in between that match TRBD2. The DNA end favors TRBJ2-1, so the J call may be wrong. As encoded in the germline V gene, CDR1 is SGHTA while CDR2 is FQGNSA. From the cysteine up to the phenylalanine, the CDR3 has a length of 13 residues. The DNA shown is the 39-base CDR3, in frame from base 1.